This record concerns one T cell receptor beta chain sequence. What antigen it recognizes has not been identified. No much larger clonotype is one base removed from it; base qualities were not supplied. The donors were healthy, HIV-negative adults with no recently reported acute infections or vaccinations. Every donor was a Caucasian adult living in Nashville, Tennessee, USA. CD4+ T cells were enriched by magnetic negative selection, after which naive cells were positively selected on CD45RA and the negative fraction was taken as the memory subset. Blood was obtained by leukapheresis, after which PBMCs were separated by Ficoll-Histopaque density gradient centrifugation and cryopreserved in liquid nitrogen vapor phase. Analytical flow cytometry was used to check the purity and quantity of every magnetically sorted T cell population. Each sorted fraction had its genomic DNA isolated and then quantified by UV absorbance on a Nanodrop 2000c.

This sample was included in a study of shared clonotypes between healthy human individuals (dated by TCRdb to 2018 to 2020). Regarding the study in general: The cohort comprised a couple of women and a few men aged 18 to 49 years. To estimate repertoire size and how much clonotypes are shared between individuals, the study performed deep sequencing of blood TCR repertoires from about five healthy adults. For each donor, CD4 naive and CD4 memory were each run on three plates, CD8 naive on two plates, and CD8 memory on one plate. Leukapheresis yielded between about 0.94 and 9 billion PBMCs per donor. To increase sequencing depth and limit assay-specific biases, different laboratories used diverse techniques to prepare libraries and sequence TCR repertoires.

The CDR3 runs 15 amino acids, cysteine and phenylalanine included. Just the 45-base CDR3 DNA is kept, in frame starting at base 1. V is shortened by 4 bases, J by 6 bases, and the region joining them spans 19 bases. The germline V gene provides CDR1 MDHEN and CDR2 SYDVKM. Overall study outcomes, separate from this receptor: Larger estimated clonotype richness was generally found for naive subsets than for memory subsets. Approximately 5% of naive CD4, 3.5% of naive CD8, 2.3% of memory CD4, and about 0.4% of memory CD8 clonotypes were shared across a few donors. Even with the large sequencing depth, rarefaction of the sorted-subset datasets indicated that sequencing was incomplete. The genetic and exposure-history diversity represented was limited by the small number of donors. Based on pairwise subsampling, the degree of clonotype sharing among donors was expected to be affected by sequencing depth. Higher generation probabilities were observed for clonotypes shared by all four sorted-subset donors than for non-shared clonotypes. Sampling was restricted to blood, and TCR repertoires in tissues likely differ from the TCR repertoires found in blood.

Using the deep immunoSEQ assay, multiplex PCR amplified TCR CDR3 regions from genomic DNA. For each cell subset, the extracted genomic DNA was distributed evenly across all wells of several immunoSEQ 96-well plates, and each plate served as one replicate. For sorted subsets, each replicate PCR was loaded with approximately 200 ng genomic DNA, equivalent to 32,000 or so T cell genomes. The purified libraries were quantified using a Qubit 3.0 fluorometer, sized with a Bioanalyzer 2100, and then quantified again using the KAPA Library Quantification kit. Every immunoSEQ 96-well plate was sequenced on a dedicated single-read 150-cycle Illumina NextSeq 550 flow cell. The authors' analysis ran thus. The immunoSEQ output contained only junctional sequences without quality scores, so filtering could not match that applied to full-length reads. Sequences were annotated with PyIR, a Python wrapper for IgBLAST v1.9, using IMGT germline references to assign V/J genes and CDR3. Reads were filtered out if the reads had weak V/J assignments (E-value above 1e-6), no CDR3, stop codons, out-of-frame junctions, or ambiguous translated residues. V3J clonotypes were defined by identical inferred V gene, J gene, and CDR3 amino acid sequence. Percentage overlap between repertoires was computed as shared unique clonotypes divided by the size of the smaller repertoire. Three approaches were used to assess repertoire richness: RTK rarefaction, the Chao1 estimator, and Recon v2.1 estimates of unobserved clonotypes. Generation probabilities were computed with OLGA for all TCRbeta clonotypes obtained by the gDNA method from a few donors. TCRdb holds this immuneACCESS table with in-frame rearrangements only. Some clones are missing; in checked studies, unresolved V genes explain under half, and the rest has no known cause. V, J and clone size reflect that table, while D and trimming were determined from the DNA. The sample data list a few hundred thousand clones, and approximately 79% of these were observed just once. In total, the top ten clones hold 10% of the sample.

The receptor's source is a man aged 25 to 45 in good health. This chain is built from TRBV28 and TRBJ2-7, with the D gene call left open. Sample: memory CD4+ T cells sorted from blood. The cell subset or site label, read with the paper, signifies: CD45RA-negative fraction. The bases read TGTGCCAGCAGTTCCCGCTCGACACGGCCCGGCGAGCAGTACTTC. Its coded protein is CASSSRSTRPGEQYF.